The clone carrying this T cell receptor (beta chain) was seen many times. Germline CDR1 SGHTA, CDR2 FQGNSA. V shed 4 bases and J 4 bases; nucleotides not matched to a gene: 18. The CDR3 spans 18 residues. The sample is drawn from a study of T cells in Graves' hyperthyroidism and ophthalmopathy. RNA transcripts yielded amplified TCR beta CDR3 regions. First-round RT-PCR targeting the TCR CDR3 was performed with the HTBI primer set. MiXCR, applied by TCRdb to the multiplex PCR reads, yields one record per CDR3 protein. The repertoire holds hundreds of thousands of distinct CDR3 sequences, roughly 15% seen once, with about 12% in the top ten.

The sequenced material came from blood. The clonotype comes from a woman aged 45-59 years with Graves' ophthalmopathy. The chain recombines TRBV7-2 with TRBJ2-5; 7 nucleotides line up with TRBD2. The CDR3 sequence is CASSSVKGGTRFSETQYF. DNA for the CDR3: TGTGCCAGCAGCTCCGTCAAGGGAGGGACGCGTTTCTCAGAGACCCAGTACTTC.